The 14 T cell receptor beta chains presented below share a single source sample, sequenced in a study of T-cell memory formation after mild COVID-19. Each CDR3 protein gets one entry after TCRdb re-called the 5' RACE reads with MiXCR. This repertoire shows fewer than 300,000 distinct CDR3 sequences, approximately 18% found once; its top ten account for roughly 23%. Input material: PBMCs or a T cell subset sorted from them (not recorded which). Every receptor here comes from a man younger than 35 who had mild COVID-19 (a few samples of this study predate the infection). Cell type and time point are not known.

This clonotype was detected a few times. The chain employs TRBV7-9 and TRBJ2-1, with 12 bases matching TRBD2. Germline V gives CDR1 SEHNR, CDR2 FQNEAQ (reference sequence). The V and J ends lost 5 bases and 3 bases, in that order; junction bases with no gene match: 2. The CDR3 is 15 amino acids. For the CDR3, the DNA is TGTGCCAGCAGCCAACTAGCGGGGGGCTACAATGAGCAGTTCTTC. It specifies CASSQLAGGYNEQFF.

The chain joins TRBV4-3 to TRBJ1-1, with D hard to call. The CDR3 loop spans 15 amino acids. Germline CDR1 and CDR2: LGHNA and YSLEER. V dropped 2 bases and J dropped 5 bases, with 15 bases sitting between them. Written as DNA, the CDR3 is TGCGCCAGCAGCCAAAGCATGGGGTATGATACTGAAGCTTTCTTT. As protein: CASSQSMGYDTEAFF.

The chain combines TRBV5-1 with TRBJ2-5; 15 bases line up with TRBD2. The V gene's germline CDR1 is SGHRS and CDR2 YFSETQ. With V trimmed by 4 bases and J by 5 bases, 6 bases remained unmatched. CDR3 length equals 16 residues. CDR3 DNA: TGCGCCAGCAGCCGGGATGGACTAGCGGGGGGGGAGACCCAGTACTTC. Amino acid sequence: CASSRDGLAGGETQYF. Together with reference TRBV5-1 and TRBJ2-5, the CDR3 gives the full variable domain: KAGVTQTPRYLIKTRGQQVTLSCSPISGHRSVSWYQQTPGQGLQFLFEYFSETQRNKGNFPGRFSGRQFSNSRSEMNVSTLELGDSALYLCASSRDGLAGGETQYFGPGTRLLVL.

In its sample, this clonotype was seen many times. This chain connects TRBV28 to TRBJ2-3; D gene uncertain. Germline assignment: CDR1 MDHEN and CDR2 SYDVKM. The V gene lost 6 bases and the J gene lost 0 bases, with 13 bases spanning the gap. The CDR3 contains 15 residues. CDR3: CASRHPELSTDTQYF. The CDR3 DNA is TGTGCCAGCAGACACCCAGAACTGAGCACAGATACGCAGTATTTT.

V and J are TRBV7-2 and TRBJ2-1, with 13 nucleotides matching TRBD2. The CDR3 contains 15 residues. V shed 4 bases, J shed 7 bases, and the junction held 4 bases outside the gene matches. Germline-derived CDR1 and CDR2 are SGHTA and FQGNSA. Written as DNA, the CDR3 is TGTGCCAGCAGCTCCTCGGGACTAGCGGGGAATGAGCAGTTCTTC. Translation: CASSSSGLAGNEQFF.

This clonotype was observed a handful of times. The CDR3 is CASSSQGGYTF. The CDR3 DNA sequence: TGTGCCAGCAGCTCACAGGGTGGCTACACCTTC. The chain couples TRBV13 to TRBJ1-2; TRBD1 is a possible D gene (6 bases). This CDR3 is built from 11 residues. Germline lookup yields CDR1 PRHDT and CDR2 FYEKMQ (reference sequence). V dropped 4 bases and J dropped 7 bases, with 7 bases sitting between them. The full variable domain, with the rest looked up from reference TRBV13 and TRBJ1-2, is AAGVIQSPRHLIKEKRETATLKCYPIPRHDTVYWYQQGPGQDPQFLISFYEKMQSDKGSIPDRFSAQQFSDYHSELNMSSLELGDSALYFCASSSQGGYTFGSGTRLTVV.

The CDR3 nucleotides read TGTGCCAGCAGCTTAGCGCCCTCGCTGTCCGAGCAGTACTTC. Encoded protein: CASSLAPSLSEQYF. The chain joins TRBV7-3 to TRBJ2-7, with D hard to call. CDR1 and CDR2 (germline): SGHTA, FQGTGA. The CDR3 runs 14 residues. V was pared by 2 bases and J by 6 bases, with 14 bases between.

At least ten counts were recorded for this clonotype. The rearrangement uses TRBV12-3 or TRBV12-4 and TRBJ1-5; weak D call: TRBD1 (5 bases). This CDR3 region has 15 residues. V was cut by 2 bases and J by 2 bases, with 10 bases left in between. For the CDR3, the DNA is TGTGCCAGCAGTTTATGGGGACCGGGCAATCAGCCCCAGCATTTT. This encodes CASSLWGPGNQPQHF.

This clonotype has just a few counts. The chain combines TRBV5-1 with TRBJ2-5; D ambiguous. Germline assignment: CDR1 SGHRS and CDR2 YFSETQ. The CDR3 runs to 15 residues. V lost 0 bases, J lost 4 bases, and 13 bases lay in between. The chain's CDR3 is CASSLVGGYSETQYF. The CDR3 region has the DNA TGCGCCAGCAGCTTGGTAGGCGGATATTCAGAGACCCAGTACTTC.

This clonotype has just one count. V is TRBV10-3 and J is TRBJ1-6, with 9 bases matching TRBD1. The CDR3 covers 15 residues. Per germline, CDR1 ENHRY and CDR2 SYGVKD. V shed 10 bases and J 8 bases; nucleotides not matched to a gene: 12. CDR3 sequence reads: CATTAGQGLHSPLHF. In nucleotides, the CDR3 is TGTGCCACCACTGCGGGACAGGGTCTACATTCACCCCTCCACTTT.

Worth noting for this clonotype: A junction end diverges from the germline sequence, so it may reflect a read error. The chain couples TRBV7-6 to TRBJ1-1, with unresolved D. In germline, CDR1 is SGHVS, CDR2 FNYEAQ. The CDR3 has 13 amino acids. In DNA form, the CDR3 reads TGTGACAGCATAGGATCGGTAAACACTGAAGCTTTCTTT. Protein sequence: CDSIGSVNTEAFF. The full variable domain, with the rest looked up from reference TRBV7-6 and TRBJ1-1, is GAGVSQSPRYKVTKRGQDVALRCDPISGHVSLYWYRQALGQGPEFLTYFNYEAQQDKSGLPNDRFSAERPEGSISTLTIQRTEQRDSAMYRCDSIGSVNTEAFFGQGTRLTVV.

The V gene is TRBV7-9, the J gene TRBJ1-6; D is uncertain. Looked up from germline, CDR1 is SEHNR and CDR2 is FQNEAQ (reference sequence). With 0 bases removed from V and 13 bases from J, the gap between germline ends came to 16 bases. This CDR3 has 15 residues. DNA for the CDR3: TGTGCCAGCAGCTTAGCGACCGGGTCCACGGCCCCCCTCCACTTT. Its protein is CASSLATGSTAPLHF.

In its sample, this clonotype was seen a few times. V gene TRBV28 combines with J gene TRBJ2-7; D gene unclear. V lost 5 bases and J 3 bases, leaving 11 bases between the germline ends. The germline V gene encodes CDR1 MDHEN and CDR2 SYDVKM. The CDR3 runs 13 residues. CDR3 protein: CASSPGGGYEQYV. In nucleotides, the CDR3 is TGTGCCAGCAGTCCCGGCGGTGGCTACGAGCAGTACGTC.

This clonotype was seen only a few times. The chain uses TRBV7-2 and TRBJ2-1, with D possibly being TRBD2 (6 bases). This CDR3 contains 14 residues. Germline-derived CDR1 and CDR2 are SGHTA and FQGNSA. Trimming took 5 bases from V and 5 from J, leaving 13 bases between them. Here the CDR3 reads CASSPWGENNEQFF. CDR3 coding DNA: TGTGCCAGCAGCCCATGGGGGGAAAACAATGAGCAGTTCTTC.